The T cell receptor beta chain under discussion was sequenced for a study of T cells in Graves' hyperthyroidism and ophthalmopathy. Looking at the study overall: Any treatment followed the collection of peripheral blood at initial diagnosis. Study-wide points: Appearing also in blood were most of the thyroid clonotypes expanded above 0.001.

There were TCR beta CDR3 regions amplified from RNA transcripts. Using the HTBI primer set, a first-round RT-PCR was run on the TCR CDR3. One entry per CDR3 protein results from TCRdb running MiXCR on the multiplex PCR reads. The sample has about 400,000 distinct CDR3 sequences; approximately 15% are singletons. The germline gives CDR1 SGHVS, CDR2 FQNEAQ. The CDR3 runs 15 residues. Among the patients, aged 18 to 65, hyperthyroidism was newly diagnosed and had lasted under 2 months. To note about this clonotype: What it recognizes is unknown. Sequence at one end of the junction differs from germline and may be a read error.

The sequenced sample was blood. The chain is built from TRBV7-8 and TRBJ2-5; the D is unclear. This sequence was found in a young woman with Graves' hyperthyroidism. The CDR3 coding sequence is TGTGCCAGCAGCTTAGGGGTAGGGCGTCAAGAGGCCCAGTACTTC. As protein: CASSLGVGRQEAQYF.